These T cell receptor beta chains were read from a single sample in a study of blood T cell repertoires in COVID-19. Only in-frame clones appear in the TCRdb table, and some are missing; sequencing was by immunoSEQ multiplex PCR. The profile shows 200,000 to 250,000 clones, 84% of them singletons. Sample: peripheral blood. The receptor set was obtained from a woman aged 40 to 49 who had recovered from COVID-19. The CDR3 runs from the conserved cysteine through the conserved F or W. A D gene is named only where the DNA matches it firmly. Where a row states a size, it is once, few, many or the class of an expanded clone; other rows omit it.

TRBJ2-1 | TRBV5-1 | . | . | CASSSTNRVQFF | TGCGCCAGCAGCTCAACAAACAGGGTCCAGTTCTTC
TRBJ2-1 | TRBV2 | . | TRBD2 | CASSDEIGLVGFNEQFF | TGTGCCAGCAGTGACGAAATTGGACTAGTCGGATTCAATGAGCAGTTCTTC
TRBJ2-5 | TRBV5-8 | . | . | CASSSSGETQYF | TGTGCCAGCAGCTCGTCGGGAGAGACCCAGTACTTC
TRBJ1-2 | TRBV18 | once | . | CASSETPNYGYTF | TGTGCCAGCTCAGAGACACCAAACTATGGCTACACCTTC
TRBJ1-2 | TRBV25-1 | . | . | CASSVAYGYTF | TGTGCCAGCAGTGTGGCCTATGGCTACACCTTC
TRBJ1-2 | TRBV7-2 | . | . | CASSFLGALVTGGYTF | TGTGCCAGCAGCTTCCTGGGGGCTTTGGTTACCGGCGGCTACACCTTC
TRBJ1-2 | TRBV6-1 | once | TRBD1 | CASSDLQGAQGYTF | TGTGCCAGCAGTGATCTCCAGGGGGCGCAAGGCTACACCTTC
TRBJ2-3 | TRBV7-2 | . | . | CASSLSWAGGTDTQYF | TGTGCCAGCAGCTTAAGCTGGGCAGGGGGCACAGATACGCAGTATTTT
TRBJ2-3 | TRBV6-5 | . | . | CASRRNYGADTQYF | TGTGCCAGCAGGCGGAATTACGGCGCAGATACGCAGTATTTT
TRBJ1-6 | TRBV5-6 | . | . | CASSQWDTPHPLHF | TGTGCCAGCAGCCAGTGGGACACCCCACACCCCCTCCACTTT
TRBJ1-1 | TRBV4-3 | . | TRBD1 | CASSTQTGGVSEAFF | TGCGCCAGCAGCACACAGACAGGGGGAGTCTCCGAAGCTTTCTTT
TRBJ2-3 | TRBV7-2 | . | TRBD2 | CASSPRSGRTADTQYF | TGTGCCAGCAGCCCACGAAGCGGGAGGACGGCAGATACGCAGTATTTT
TRBJ1-2 | TRBV6-2/TRBV6-3 | . | . | CASSYSSLGAYGGYTF | TGTGCCAGCAGTTACAGTTCGCTGGGAGCTTATGGTGGCTACACCTTC
TRBJ1-5 | TRBV19 | . | TRBD1 | CASSMNRGSNQPQHF | TGTGCCAGTAGTATGAACAGGGGGAGCAATCAGCCCCAGCATTTT
TRBJ1-5 | TRBV9 | . | . | CASSAGVGNQPQHF | TGTGCCAGCAGCGCAGGGGTGGGCAATCAGCCCCAGCATTTT
TRBJ2-7 | TRBV7-2 | once | . | CASSLVRGAAYEQYF | TGTGCCAGCAGCTTAGTAAGGGGCGCAGCCTACGAGCAGTACTTC
TRBJ1-2 | TRBV7-9 | . | TRBD1 | CASSGTEYYGYTF | TGTGCCAGCAGCGGGACAGAGTACTATGGCTACACCTTC
TRBJ1-2 | TRBV18 | . | . | CASSPRSGEGYTF | TGTGCCAGCTCACCACGGTCAGGGGAGGGCTACACCTTC
TRBJ2-1 | TRBV3-1/TRBV3-2 | . | TRBD1 | CASSQGQYVNEQFF | TGTGCCAGCAGCCAGGGACAGTACGTTAATGAGCAGTTCTTC
TRBJ2-7 | TRBV7-6 | . | . | CASSLGWRDNEQYF | TGTGCCAGCAGCTTAGGATGGCGAGACAACGAGCAGTACTTC
TRBJ2-1 | TRBV18 | . | . | CASSPNGDNEQFF | TGTGCCAGCTCACCGAACGGAGACAATGAGCAGTTCTTC
TRBJ1-2 | TRBV7-6 | . | TRBD1 | CASSGGTGVGHGYTF | TGTGCCAGCAGCGGGGGGACAGGGGTCGGTCATGGCTACACCTTC
TRBJ1-2 | TRBV7-2 | . | . | CASSSREYNGYTF | TGTGCCAGCAGCTCACGGGAATACAATGGCTACACCTTC
TRBJ2-4 | TRBV21-1 | . | . | CASSKDVSLLAKNIQYF | TGTGCCAGCAGCAAAGATGTAAGCCTTCTAGCCAAAAACATTCAGTACTTC
TRBJ1-2 | TRBV6-2/TRBV6-3 | . | TRBD1 | CSSSYPGTAYYGYTF | TGTTCCAGCAGTTACCCCGGGACAGCTTATTATGGCTACACCTTC
TRBJ2-3 | TRBV10-3 | . | . | CAISVVTQTDTQYF | TGTGCCATCAGTGTCGTGACACAAACAGATACGCAGTATTTT
TRBJ2-3 | TRBV25-1 | . | . | CASSELGGLGDTQYF | TGTGCCAGCAGTGAATTGGGGGGTTTGGGAGATACGCAGTATTTT
TRBJ1-2 | TRBV19 | . | . | CASSPPGTYGYTF | TGTGCCAGTAGTCCCCCTGGCACCTATGGCTACACCTTC
TRBJ1-5 | TRBV27 | . | . | CASSSGRADQPQHF | TGTGCCAGCAGTTCAGGGAGGGCGGATCAGCCCCAGCATTTT
TRBJ1-2 | TRBV29-1 | few | . | CSVSTTGYGYTF | TGCAGCGTTTCCACTACAGGGTACGGCTACACCTTC
TRBJ1-2 | TRBV29-1 | . | . | CSVERLWGYTF | TGCAGCGTTGAGCGCCTGTGGGGCTACACCTTC
TRBJ2-5 | TRBV4-1 | . | . | CASSQGPLGGQETQYF | TGCGCCAGCAGCCAAGGCCCCTTGGGGGGCCAAGAGACCCAGTACTTC
TRBJ1-1 | TRBV4-2 | . | . | CASSRNGALLF | TGTGCCAGCAGCCGGAACGGAGCTCTCCTCTTT
TRBJ2-7 | TRBV30 | . | . | CAWIWGREQYF | TGTGCCTGGATTTGGGGGCGCGAGCAGTACTTC
TRBJ2-5 | TRBV29-1 | once | . | CSVVQAETQYF | TGCAGCGTTGTTCAGGCGGAGACCCAGTACTTC
TRBJ2-7 | TRBV28 | . | TRBD2 | CASSFGPSEGRDEQYF | TGTGCCAGCAGTTTTGGCCCCTCGGAGGGGAGGGACGAGCAGTACTTC
TRBJ2-3 | TRBV12-3/TRBV12-4 | . | . | CASRSVGNTQYF | TGTGCCAGCCGAAGCGTTGGAAACACGCAGTATTTT
TRBJ1-6 | TRBV4-3 | . | TRBD1 | CASSQGTGTGRNSPLHF | TGCGCCAGCAGCCAAGGGACCGGGACAGGGCGTAATTCACCCCTCCACTTT
TRBJ2-5 | TRBV24-1 | . | TRBD1 | CATSGDRDLWETQYF | TGTGCCACCAGTGGGGACAGGGATCTCTGGGAGACCCAGTACTTC
TRBJ2-1 | TRBV14 | once | TRBD1 | CASSPSGKTGVEQFF | TGTGCCAGCAGCCCAAGTGGGAAGACAGGGGTAGAGCAGTTCTTC
TRBJ1-6 | TRBV18 | . | TRBD1 | CASSESGGRSYNSPLHF | TGTGCCAGCTCGGAGTCAGGGGGCCGCTCCTATAATTCACCCCTCCACTTT
TRBJ2-7 | TRBV10-2 | . | . | CASSVQGYYEQYF | TGCGCCAGCAGTGTCCAGGGATATTACGAGCAGTACTTC
TRBJ2-5 | TRBV25-1 | few | . | CASSPLTGAGGETQYF | TGTGCCAGCAGTCCCCTTACAGGAGCAGGGGGGGAGACCCAGTACTTC
TRBJ2-6 | TRBV6-6 | . | TRBD1 | CASSRFTGAGANVLTF | TGTGCCAGCAGTCGATTTACAGGGGCCGGGGCCAACGTCCTGACTTTC
TRBJ2-7 | TRBV12-3/TRBV12-4 | . | . | CASSGGTDYEQYF | TGTGCCAGCAGTGGGGGGACAGACTACGAGCAGTACTTC
TRBJ1-2 | TRBV20-1 | . | . | CSAWTAYGYTF | TGCAGTGCGTGGACAGCCTATGGCTACACCTTC
TRBJ2-2 | TRBV4-3 | . | TRBD2 | CASSQAGGLTGELFF | TGCGCCAGCAGCCAAGCGGGGGGGCTCACCGGGGAGCTGTTTTTT
TRBJ2-2 | TRBV28 | . | TRBD1 | CASYGGSGGITGELFF | TGTGCCAGCTATGGGGGTTCAGGGGGTATAACCGGGGAGCTGTTTTTT
TRBJ1-2 | TRBV6-4 | . | . | CASSDSTGYGYTF | TGTGCCAGCAGTGACTCGACGGGCTATGGCTACACCTTC